What follows are 30 T cell receptor beta chains derived from one specimen sequenced in a study of Tregs in tolerant kidney transplant recipients. The repertoire was sequenced with immunoSEQ multiplex PCR; TCRdb's copy has only in-frame clones and lacks some. The data contain 200,000 to 300,000 clones, roughly 80% of them singletons. Sequencing was carried out using CD4+ T cells from blood. These receptor sequences come from a human donor in good health.

This chain links TRBV7-9 with TRBJ1-5; 7 bases are shared with TRBD1. The trim removed 3 bases at V and 4 bases at J, leaving 6 bases unmatched. CDR3 length: 15 amino acids. Looked up from germline, CDR1 is SEHNR and CDR2 is FQNEAQ (reference sequence). CDR3 in amino acids: CASSFGDSRNQPQHF. CDR3 nucleotides: TGTGCCAGCAGCTTCGGGGACAGCCGAAATCAGCCCCAGCATTTT.

The gene calls are TRBV7-3 and TRBJ1-4; D is possibly TRBD1 (5 bases). The CDR3 sequence is 13 residues long. V dropped 11 bases and J dropped 8 bases, with 18 bases sitting between them. CDR1 and CDR2 from the germline V gene are SGHTA and FQGTGA. CDR3 amino acids: CAYSPGGLEKLFF. For the CDR3, the DNA is TGTGCCTACAGCCCCGGGGGACTAGAAAAACTGTTTTTT.

This chain joins TRBV25-1 and TRBJ1-2; 7 positions match TRBD1. CDR1 is MGHDK, CDR2 SYGVNS, per germline. This CDR3 is 14 amino acids long. With V trimmed by 3 bases and J by 7 bases, 8 bases remained unmatched. For the CDR3, the DNA is TGTGCCAGCAGTGATCAAGCAGGGGGTACTGGCTACACCTTC. Residues: CASSDQAGGTGYTF.

The rearrangement links TRBV5-1 to TRBJ1-5; 9 bases match TRBD1. V trimming: 0 bases; J trimming: 4 bases; junction bases outside the gene matches: 2. Per the germline V gene, CDR1 is SGHRS and CDR2 is YFSETQ. The CDR3 is made up of 15 amino acids. CDR3 DNA: TGCGCCAGCAGCTTGGACGGACAGGGGAATCAGCCCCAGCATTTT. Protein: CASSLDGQGNQPQHF.

The chain couples TRBV6-5 to TRBJ2-1, with 7 bases aligning to TRBD2. The junction had 9 bases not matched to a gene; V was cut back by 11 bases and J by 5 bases. Germline CDR1 is MNHEY and CDR2 is SVGAGI. The CDR3 sequence is 13 residues long. Here the CDR3 reads CAPARGSDNEQFF. CDR3 in DNA: TGTGCCCCGGCGCGGGGGTCGGACAATGAGCAGTTCTTC.

The chain recombines TRBV11-2 with TRBJ1-1; D not resolved. V gave up 3 bases and J gave up 1 base, with 6 bases separating them. Germline V gene sequence: CDR1 SGHAT, CDR2 FQNNGV. The CDR3 is 13 residues long. Here the CDR3 DNA reads TGTGCCAGCAGCTTCCGGCGGAACACTGAAGCTTTCTTT. It translates to CASSFRRNTEAFF. Full variable domain (remainder filled in from reference TRBV11-2 and TRBJ1-1): EAGVAQSPRYKIIEKRQSVAFWCNPISGHATLYWYQQILGQGPKLLIQFQNNGVVDDSQLPKDRFSAERLKGVDSTLKIQPAKLEDSAVYLCASSFRRNTEAFFGQGTRLTVV.

The gene calls are TRBV18 and TRBJ2-1; 10 nucleotides line up with TRBD2. The CDR3 sequence is 16 residues long. The junction had 8 bases not matched to a gene; V was cut back by 2 bases and J by 7 bases. Germline V gene sequence: CDR1 KGHSH, CDR2 LQKENI. Here the CDR3 reads CASSPRLAGEGNEQFF. DNA for the CDR3: TGTGCCAGCTCACCAAGGCTAGCGGGAGAGGGGAATGAGCAGTTCTTC.

About this clone: Mismatch with germline at one junction end may stem from a read error. In DNA form, the CDR3 reads TGTGCCAGCAGTCGGCTCCAGGCGCCTAACGAAAAACTGTTTTTT. Protein product: CASSRLQAPNEKLFF. The rearrangement links TRBV5-6 to TRBJ1-4; D gene unclear. CDR1 and CDR2 (germline): SGHDT, YYEEEE. The length of the CDR3 is 15 residues.

The genes are TRBV23-1 and TRBJ1-1, with TRBD1 matching 8 bases. Being an ORF, TRBV23-1 has a function that is uncertain. The CDR3 has 13 residues. The V gene end was trimmed by 8 bases and the J gene end by 6 bases; junction bases not matched to a gene: 8. This CDR3 is CASGPRGHPEAFF. The DNA of the CDR3 is TGCGCCAGCGGACCCAGGGGGCATCCTGAAGCTTTCTTT.

The rearrangement joins TRBV18 to TRBJ2-2, with 9 nucleotides matching TRBD1. Losses at the gene ends were 2 bases for V and 2 bases for J; bases not matched to a gene: 3. Germline-derived CDR1 and CDR2 are KGHSH and LQKENI. This CDR3 has 16 amino acids. CDR3 bases: TGTGCCAGCTCACCAACGGGACAGGGAAACACCGGGGAGCTGTTTTTT. This translates into CASSPTGQGNTGELFF.

The genes are TRBV11-3 and TRBJ1-3; maybe TRBD1 (5 bases). CDR1 and CDR2 (germline): SGHNT, YENEEA. V was trimmed by 0 bases and J by 2 bases, leaving 8 bases between them. This CDR3 contains 15 residues. The chain's CDR3 is CASSLDPGPGNTIYF. The CDR3 DNA sequence: TGTGCCAGCAGCTTAGATCCAGGGCCTGGAAACACCATATATTTT.

J is TRBJ2-6 and V is TRBV18, with D tentatively TRBD1 (5 bases). The CDR3 consists of 16 residues. V gave up 6 bases and J gave up 0 bases, with 12 bases separating them. From germline, CDR1 is KGHSH and CDR2 LQKENI. Written as DNA, the CDR3 is TGTGCCAGCTCCCCCCAGGGCCCCTCTGGGGCCAACGTCCTGACTTTC. Its protein is CASSPQGPSGANVLTF.

The chain has TRBV4-1 and TRBJ1-2, with TRBD1 identical over 7 bases. Per germline, CDR1 MGHRA and CDR2 YSYEKL. The V segment lost 6 bases and the J segment 8 bases; nucleotides outside the gene matches: 12. The CDR3 has 14 residues. The CDR3 region is CASSPQDRVPGYTF. The CDR3 nucleotides are TGCGCCAGCAGTCCCCAAGACAGGGTACCCGGCTACACCTTC.

The chain combines TRBV9 with TRBJ2-2; D gene unclear. The germline V gene has CDR1 SGDLS and CDR2 YYNGEE. V was cut by 0 bases and J by 4 bases, with 10 bases left in between. This CDR3 has 15 residues. The CDR3 nucleotides read TGTGCCAGCAGCGTAGCTAGGGTAGGCACCGGGGAGCTGTTTTTT. This sequence encodes CASSVARVGTGELFF.

The chain is built from TRBV2 and TRBJ2-2; 8 nucleotides agree with TRBD1. CDR3 length: 15 residues. CDR1 and CDR2 from the germline V gene are SNHLY and FYNNEI. The V segment lost 3 bases and the J segment 7 bases; nucleotides outside the gene matches: 7. CDR3 coding DNA: TGTGCCAGCAGTGACAGGGGGCCTGACATCGGGGAGCTGTTTTTT. Residues: CASSDRGPDIGELFF. Full variable domain (outside the CDR3, taken from reference TRBV2 and TRBJ2-2): EPEVTQTPSHQVTQMGQEVILRCVPISNHLYFYWYRQILGQKVEFLVSFYNNEISEKSEIFDDQFSVERPDGSNFTLKIRSTKLEDSAMYFCASSDRGPDIGELFFGEGSRLTVL.

This chain uses TRBV5-1 with TRBJ1-3; D unresolved. The CDR3 is 13 amino acids. Germline CDR1 SGHRS, CDR2 YFSETQ. The V end lost 4 bases, the J end lost 4 bases, and 9 bases lay between the germline ends. CDR3 loop: CASSARSGNTIYF. The DNA for the CDR3 is TGCGCCAGCAGCGCTAGATCCGGAAACACCATATATTTT. The full variable domain, in which reference TRBV5-1 and TRBJ1-3 provide the parts outside the CDR3, is KAGVTQTPRYLIKTRGQQVTLSCSPISGHRSVSWYQQTPGQGLQFLFEYFSETQRNKGNFPGRFSGRQFSNSRSEMNVSTLELGDSALYLCASSARSGNTIYFGEGSWLTVV.

The chain recombines TRBV2 with TRBJ2-1; D unclear. Looked up from germline, CDR1 is SNHLY and CDR2 is FYNNEI. V gave up 8 bases and J gave up 7 bases, with 9 bases separating them. The CDR3 extends over 11 amino acids. CDR3 protein: CASESGNEQFF. CDR3 nucleotides: TGTGCCAGCGAAAGTGGGAATGAGCAGTTCTTC.

V and J are TRBV7-6 and TRBJ2-2, with TRBD1 matching 7 bases. CDR1 and CDR2 from the germline V gene are SGHVS and FNYEAQ. Trimming removed 2 bases from V and 4 bases from J; junction bases left unmatched: 10. The CDR3 has 17 residues. CDR3 protein: CASSLPGGGITTGELFF. In DNA, the CDR3 is TGTGCCAGCAGCTTACCAGGGGGTGGTATTACCACCGGGGAGCTGTTTTTT.

This clone appeared many times. This chain uses TRBV6-5 with TRBJ2-7; TRBD1 might be the D (6 bases). This CDR3 has 14 amino acids. Germline V CDR1 and CDR2: MNHEY, SVGAGI. V was shortened by 0 bases and J by 4 bases, with 10 bases between the two germline ends. Here the CDR3 reads CASSYSWQGYEQYF. CDR3 bases: TGTGCCAGCAGTTACTCATGGCAGGGGTACGAGCAGTACTTC.

V and J are TRBV11-2 and TRBJ2-5, with TRBD1 as a possible D gene (7 bases). In germline, CDR1 is SGHAT, CDR2 FQNNGV. V was pared by 8 bases and J by 5 bases, with 18 bases between. This CDR3 region has 14 residues. CDR3 in DNA: TGTGCCAGCTGGAGGACAGGTGGGGGGGAGACCCAGTACTTC. It is translated as CASWRTGGGETQYF.

The J gene is TRBJ2-3, the V gene TRBV18; D uncertain. The ends were cut back, 2 bases at V and 6 bases at J, with 6 bases in the middle. The CDR3 runs 12 residues. The germline V gene encodes CDR1 KGHSH and CDR2 LQKENI. Here the CDR3 reads CASSPYGDTQYF. In DNA form, the CDR3 reads TGTGCCAGCTCACCATACGGGGATACGCAGTATTTT.

The rearrangement links TRBV2 to TRBJ2-1; no definite D call. Germline V gene lookup returns CDR1 SNHLY and CDR2 FYNNEI. Trimming stripped 8 bases from V and 9 bases from J, with 11 bases between. CDR3 length equals 11 residues. For the CDR3, the DNA is TGTGCCAGCTTGAAGGGCACTGAGCAGTTCTTC. Translated: CASLKGTEQFF.

The chain uses TRBV5-6 and TRBJ1-2, with 8 bases fitting TRBD1. The CDR3 runs 16 residues. Germline V gene sequence: CDR1 SGHDT, CDR2 YYEEEE. V dropped 1 base and J dropped 1; count of bases not matched to a gene: 6. As DNA, the CDR3 is TGTGCCAGCAGCTTGACGGGGACAGGCCATAACTATGGCTACACCTTC. This sequence encodes CASSLTGTGHNYGYTF.

V and J are TRBV10-3 and TRBJ2-7; D remains unclear. This CDR3 has 18 residues. The V end lost 3 bases, the J end lost 0 bases, and 21 bases lay between the germline ends. The V gene's germline CDR1 is ENHRY and CDR2 SYGVKD. The CDR3 spells CAISDPVARFVNSYEQYF. In DNA, the CDR3 is TGTGCCATCAGTGACCCGGTAGCTCGCTTTGTTAACTCCTACGAGCAGTACTTC.

The rearrangement links TRBV19 to TRBJ2-2, with 9 nucleotides matching TRBD1. CDR3 size: 15 residues. V lost 7 bases to trimming and J lost 3 bases; unmatched junction nucleotides: 6. The germline gives CDR1 LNHDA, CDR2 SQIVND (reference sequence). The CDR3: CASTKRTGDTGELFF. In DNA form, the CDR3 reads TGTGCCAGTACCAAAAGGACAGGGGACACCGGGGAGCTGTTTTTT.

This chain joins TRBV5-1 and TRBJ2-3; TRBD2 agrees at 7 bases. V shed 5 bases and J 7 bases; nucleotides not matched to a gene: 4. This CDR3 has 12 residues. Germline V gene lookup returns CDR1 SGHRS and CDR2 YFSETQ. CDR3 in amino acids: CASSREGNTQYF. As DNA, the CDR3 is TGCGCCAGCAGTAGGGAGGGAAATACGCAGTATTTT.

The chain has TRBV2 and TRBJ2-7; no definite D call. This CDR3 spans 14 amino acids. V lost 8 bases and J 0 bases, leaving 14 bases between the germline ends. Per the germline V gene, CDR1 is SNHLY and CDR2 is FYNNEI. The CDR3 sequence: CASGLERTSYEQYF. CDR3 nucleotides: TGTGCCAGCGGTCTTGAAAGGACCTCCTACGAGCAGTACTTC.

This chain connects TRBV19 to TRBJ1-2; D uncertain. The CDR3 sequence is 13 residues long. Germline CDR1 reads LNHDA; CDR2 reads SQIVND (reference sequence). With 4 bases removed from V and 2 bases from J, the gap between germline ends came to 8 bases. The CDR3 loop reads CASSTGRNYGYTF. The CDR3 DNA reads as TGTGCCAGTAGTACCGGGAGAAACTATGGCTACACCTTC. The full variable domain, with the rest looked up from reference TRBV19 and TRBJ1-2, is DGGITQSPKYLFRKEGQNVTLSCEQNLNHDAMYWYRQDPGQGLRLIYYSQIVNDFQKGDIAEGYSVSREKKESFPLTVTSAQKNPTAFYLCASSTGRNYGYTFGSGTRLTVV.

The chain joins TRBV9 to TRBJ2-7, with 7 bases that match TRBD2. Trimming cost V 3 bases and J 0 bases; bases outside gene matches: 12. The CDR3 spans 17 residues. CDR1 is SGDLS and CDR2 is YYNGEE in the germline V gene. As DNA, the CDR3 is TGTGCCAGCAGCGGCGGTGGGCTAGCGGCCTACTCCTACGAGCAGTACTTC. Protein sequence: CASSGGGLAAYSYEQYF.

J is TRBJ2-7 and V is TRBV29-1, with D unresolved. The germline V and J ends were trimmed by 5 bases and 0 bases, with 5 bases remaining between them. There are 11 residues in the CDR3. Germline CDR1 reads SQVTM; CDR2 reads ANQGSEA. The CDR3 loop is CSVSDSYEQYF. In nucleotides, the CDR3 is TGCAGCGTTTCGGACTCCTACGAGCAGTACTTC.